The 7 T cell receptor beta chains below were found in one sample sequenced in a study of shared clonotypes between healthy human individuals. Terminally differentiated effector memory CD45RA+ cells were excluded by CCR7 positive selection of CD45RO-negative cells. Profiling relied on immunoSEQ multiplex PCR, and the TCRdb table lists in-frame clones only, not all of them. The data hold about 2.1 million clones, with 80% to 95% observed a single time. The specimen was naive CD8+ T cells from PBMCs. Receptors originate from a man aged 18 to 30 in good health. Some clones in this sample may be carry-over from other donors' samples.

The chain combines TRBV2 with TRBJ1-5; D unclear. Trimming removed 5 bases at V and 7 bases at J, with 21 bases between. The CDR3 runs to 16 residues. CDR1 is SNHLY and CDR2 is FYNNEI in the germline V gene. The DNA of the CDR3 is TGTGCCAGCAGTCCCAGCGGTTGGGTTGGGTGGCAGCCCCAGCATTTT. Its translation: CASSPSGWVGWQPQHF. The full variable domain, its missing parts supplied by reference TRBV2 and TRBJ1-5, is EPEVTQTPSHQVTQMGQEVILRCVPISNHLYFYWYRQILGQKVEFLVSFYNNEISEKSEIFDDQFSVERPDGSNFTLKIRSTKLEDSAMYFCASSPSGWVGWQPQHFGDGTRLSIL.

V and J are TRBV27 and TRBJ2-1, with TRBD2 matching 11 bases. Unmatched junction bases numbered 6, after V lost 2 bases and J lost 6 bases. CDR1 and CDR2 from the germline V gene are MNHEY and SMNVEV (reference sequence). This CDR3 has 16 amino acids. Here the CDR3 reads CASSLLATSGINEQFF. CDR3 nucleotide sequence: TGTGCCAGCAGTTTACTGGCGACTAGCGGGATCAATGAGCAGTTCTTC.

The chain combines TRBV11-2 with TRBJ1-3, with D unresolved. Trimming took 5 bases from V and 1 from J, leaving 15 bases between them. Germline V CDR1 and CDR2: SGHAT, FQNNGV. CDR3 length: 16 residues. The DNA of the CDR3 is TGTGCCAGCAGCCCCTGGGCCGAAAGATCTGGAAACACCATATATTTT. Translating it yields CASSPWAERSGNTIYF. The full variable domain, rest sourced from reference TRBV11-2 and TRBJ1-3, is EAGVAQSPRYKIIEKRQSVAFWCNPISGHATLYWYQQILGQGPKLLIQFQNNGVVDDSQLPKDRFSAERLKGVDSTLKIQPAKLEDSAVYLCASSPWAERSGNTIYFGEGSWLTVV.

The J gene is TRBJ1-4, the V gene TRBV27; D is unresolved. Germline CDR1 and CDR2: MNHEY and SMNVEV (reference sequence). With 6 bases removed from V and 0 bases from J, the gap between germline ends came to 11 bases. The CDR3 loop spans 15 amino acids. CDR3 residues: CASSGGSATNEKLFF. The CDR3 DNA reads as TGTGCCAGCAGCGGAGGAAGTGCAACTAATGAAAAACTGTTTTTT. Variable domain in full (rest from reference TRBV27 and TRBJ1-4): EAQVTQNPRYLITVTGKKLTVTCSQNMNHEYMSWYRQDPGLGLRQIYYSMNVEVTDKGDVPEGYKVSRKEKRNFPLILESPSPNQTSLYFCASSGGSATNEKLFFGSGTQLSVL.

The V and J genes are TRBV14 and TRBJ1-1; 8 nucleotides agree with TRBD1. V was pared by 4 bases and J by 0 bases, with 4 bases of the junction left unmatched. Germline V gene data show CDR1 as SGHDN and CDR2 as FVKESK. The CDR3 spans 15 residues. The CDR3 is CASSPRTGMNTEAFF. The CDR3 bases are TGTGCCAGCAGCCCCAGGACAGGGATGAACACTGAAGCTTTCTTT.

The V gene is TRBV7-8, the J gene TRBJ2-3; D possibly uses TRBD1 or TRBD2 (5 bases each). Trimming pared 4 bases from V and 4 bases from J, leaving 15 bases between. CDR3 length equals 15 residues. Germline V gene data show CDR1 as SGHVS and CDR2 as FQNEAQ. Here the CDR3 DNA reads TGTGCCAGCAGCTCCCCCTGGGGGTGGGCAGATACGCAGTATTTT. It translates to CASSSPWGWADTQYF.

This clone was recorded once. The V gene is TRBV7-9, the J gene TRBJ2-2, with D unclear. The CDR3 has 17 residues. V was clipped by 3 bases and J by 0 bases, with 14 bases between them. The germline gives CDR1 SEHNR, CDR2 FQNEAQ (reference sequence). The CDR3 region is CASSLITGYSNTGELFF. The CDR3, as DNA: TGTGCCAGCAGCTTGATAACCGGGTACTCGAACACCGGGGAGCTGTTTTTT.